Listed below are T cell receptor beta chains from one sample, sequenced in a study of beta chain features in type 1 diabetes. TCRdb keeps only in-frame clones here, not all; method: immunoSEQ multiplex PCR. The sample has 500,000 to 850,000 clones, over 13% seen once; the top ten hold just under 0.04%. Sequenced input: naive CD4+ T cells from blood. The receptors were gathered from a man aged 18 to 35 with type 1 diabetes. The CDR3 runs from the conserved cysteine through the conserved F or W. Fields, in order: clone size, J gene, CDR3 length, V gene, D gene, CDR3 protein, CDR3 DNA. A D gene is named only where the DNA matches it firmly. Not all rows give a size; the values are once, few, many and, for expanded clones, a class.

size: NA; J: TRBJ2-3; length: 15; V: TRBV7-6; D: TRBD2; CDR3: CASRMTSSSGDTQYF; DNA: TGTGCCAGCAGAATGACTAGCTCTTCCGGAGATACGCAGTATTTT
size: NA; J: TRBJ2-7; length: 16; V: TRBV28; D: NA; CDR3: CASRSPGLLSSYEQYF; DNA: TGTGCCAGCAGGAGTCCGGGACTGCTCTCCTCCTACGAGCAGTACTTC
size: NA; J: TRBJ2-3; length: 12; V: TRBV30; D: TRBD1; CDR3: CAWGTATDTQYF; DNA: TGTGCCTGGGGGACAGCCACAGATACGCAGTATTTT
size: NA; J: TRBJ2-7; length: 14; V: TRBV6-5; D: NA; CDR3: CASSYQGRAYEQYF; DNA: TGTGCCAGCAGTTACCAGGGGCGCGCCTACGAGCAGTACTTC
size: NA; J: TRBJ2-2; length: 15; V: TRBV9; D: TRBD1; CDR3: CASSDRDRNTGELFF; DNA: TGTGCCAGCAGCGACCGGGACAGGAACACCGGGGAGCTGTTTTTT
size: NA; J: TRBJ2-3; length: 15; V: TRBV2; D: NA; CDR3: CASIPPGGSTDTQYF; DNA: TGTGCCAGCATACCGCCGGGCGGAAGCACAGATACGCAGTATTTT
size: NA; J: TRBJ1-2; length: 16; V: TRBV30; D: NA; CDR3: CAWEYAWPNLLGGYTF; DNA: TGTGCCTGGGAGTATGCGTGGCCGAACTTGTTAGGAGGCTACACCTTC
size: NA; J: TRBJ1-5; length: 16; V: TRBV19; D: TRBD1; CDR3: CASSIGGQGGNQPQHF; DNA: TGTGCCAGTAGTATAGGTGGACAGGGGGGCAATCAGCCCCAGCATTTT
size: NA; J: TRBJ1-1; length: 13; V: TRBV6-5; D: NA; CDR3: CASSPRVGTEAFF; DNA: TGTGCCAGCAGCCCAAGGGTGGGCACTGAAGCTTTCTTT
size: NA; J: TRBJ1-2; length: 13; V: TRBV15; D: NA; CDR3: CATSRDLRVFYTF; DNA: TGTGCCACCAGCAGAGATTTGCGTGTCTTCTACACCTTC
size: NA; J: TRBJ2-3; length: 21; V: TRBV5-1; D: NA; CDR3: CASSPRDPQFDFFFSTDTQYF; DNA: TGCGCCAGCAGCCCACGGGACCCGCAATTCGACTTTTTCTTTAGCACAGATACGCAGTATTTT
size: NA; J: TRBJ2-5; length: 15; V: TRBV29-1; D: NA; CDR3: CSVEGKPVRKETQYF; DNA: TGCAGCGTTGAAGGGAAGCCCGTCAGAAAAGAGACCCAGTACTTC
size: few; J: TRBJ2-4; length: 14; V: TRBV7-4; D: NA; CDR3: CASSPPPHRGFQYF; DNA: TGTGCCAGCAGCCCACCTCCCCATAGGGGGTTTCAGTACTTC
size: few; J: TRBJ1-2; length: 13; V: TRBV6-1; D: NA; CDR3: CASSLIRMDGYTF; DNA: TGTGCCAGCAGCCTCATCCGTATGGATGGCTACACCTTC
size: few; J: TRBJ1-1; length: 12; V: TRBV2; D: NA; CDR3: CASSEGDTEAFF; DNA: TGTGCCAGCAGTGAAGGGGACACTGAAGCTTTCTTT
size: few; J: TRBJ2-1; length: 13; V: TRBV6-5; D: TRBD2; CDR3: CASSVAGDNEQFF; DNA: TGTGCCAGCAGTGTAGCGGGAGACAATGAGCAGTTCTTC
size: few; J: TRBJ2-2; length: 13; V: TRBV30; D: NA; CDR3: CAWSSAAPGELFF; DNA: TGTGCCTGGAGTTCGGCCGCGCCGGGGGAGCTGTTTTTT
size: few; J: TRBJ2-1; length: 15; V: TRBV10-3; D: TRBD2; CDR3: CAIRQTSGPYNEQFF; DNA: TGTGCCATCAGACAGACTAGCGGACCCTACAATGAGCAGTTCTTC
size: few; J: TRBJ2-1; length: 16; V: TRBV25-1; D: NA; CDR3: CASSVDRYGYGREQFF; DNA: TGTGCCAGCAGTGTCGACAGGTACGGGTATGGAAGAGAGCAGTTCTTC
size: NA; J: TRBJ1-1; length: 13; V: TRBV7-3; D: TRBD1; CDR3: CASSSGDRVEAFF; DNA: TGTGCCAGCAGCTCCGGGGACAGGGTTGAAGCTTTCTTT
size: NA; J: TRBJ1-6; length: 14; V: TRBV7-2; D: NA; CDR3: CASSFSDRNSPLHF; DNA: TGTGCCAGCAGCTTCTCGGACAGAAATTCACCCCTCCACTTT
size: NA; J: TRBJ1-2; length: 14; V: TRBV28; D: TRBD1; CDR3: CASSKDRGMGGYTF; DNA: TGTGCCAGCAGTAAGGACAGGGGGATGGGTGGCTACACCTTC
size: few; J: TRBJ1-3; length: 14; V: TRBV7-9; D: NA; CDR3: CASSATGSGNTIYF; DNA: TGTGCCAGCAGCGCCACAGGCTCTGGAAACACCATATATTTT
size: few; J: TRBJ1-1; length: 12; V: TRBV28; D: NA; CDR3: CTSRVSRTEAFF; DNA: TGTACCAGCAGAGTGAGTAGGACTGAAGCTTTCTTT
size: few; J: TRBJ2-5; length: 16; V: TRBV4-1; D: TRBD1; CDR3: CASSRRPGQASETQYF; DNA: TGCGCCAGCAGCCGTCGACCGGGACAGGCATCGGAGACCCAGTACTTC
size: few; J: TRBJ2-5; length: 11; V: TRBV20-1; D: NA; CDR3: CSARKGETQYF; DNA: TGCAGTGCTAGAAAGGGAGAGACCCAGTACTTC
size: NA; J: TRBJ2-1; length: 17; V: TRBV9; D: TRBD2; CDR3: CASSEGLAGGGYNEQFF; DNA: TGTGCCAGCAGCGAGGGACTAGCGGGAGGTGGCTACAATGAGCAGTTCTTC
size: NA; J: TRBJ1-2; length: 13; V: TRBV7-9; D: TRBD1; CDR3: CASSLAGQNGYTF; DNA: TGTGCCAGCAGCTTAGCGGGACAGAACGGCTACACCTTC
size: NA; J: TRBJ2-3; length: 18; V: TRBV21-1; D: NA; CDR3: CASSKGDSSRRRTDTQYF; DNA: TGTGCCAGCAGCAAAGGGGACAGCTCCCGGAGGCGCACAGATACGCAGTATTTT
size: few; J: TRBJ2-3; length: 15; V: TRBV9; D: TRBD2; CDR3: CASSARLAGSDTQYF; DNA: TGTGCCAGCAGCGCCCGACTAGCGGGGTCAGATACGCAGTATTTT
size: NA; J: TRBJ1-2; length: 13; V: TRBV28; D: TRBD1; CDR3: CASRRDRSYGYTF; DNA: TGTGCCAGCAGACGGGACAGATCCTATGGCTACACCTTC
size: NA; J: TRBJ2-1; length: 14; V: TRBV6-1; D: TRBD2; CDR3: CASSLGTSGNEQFF; DNA: TGTGCCAGCAGTCTAGGGACTAGCGGCAATGAGCAGTTCTTC
size: NA; J: TRBJ2-3; length: 16; V: TRBV5-1; D: TRBD2; CDR3: CASSGTSGGPTDTQYF; DNA: TGCGCCAGCAGCGGGACTAGCGGGGGACCCACAGATACGCAGTATTTT
size: few; J: TRBJ2-1; length: 16; V: TRBV5-6; D: TRBD2; CDR3: CASSSSTSGRFNEQFF; DNA: TGTGCCAGCAGCTCCTCCACTAGCGGGAGATTCAATGAGCAGTTCTTC
size: few; J: TRBJ1-5; length: 14; V: TRBV29-1; D: TRBD1; CDR3: CSVTGTGPNQPQHF; DNA: TGCAGCGTCACCGGGACAGGGCCCAATCAGCCCCAGCATTTT
size: few; J: TRBJ2-1; length: 17; V: TRBV18; D: NA; CDR3: CASSPFTQRSWKDEQFF; DNA: TGTGCCAGCTCACCATTTACCCAGCGGTCTTGGAAAGATGAGCAGTTCTTC
size: NA; J: TRBJ1-4; length: 14; V: TRBV10-3; D: NA; CDR3: CAISEADSNEKLFF; DNA: TGTGCCATCAGTGAGGCCGACAGTAATGAAAAACTGTTTTTT
size: NA; J: TRBJ2-5; length: 14; V: TRBV9; D: NA; CDR3: CASSVDRGRETQYF; DNA: TGTGCCAGCAGCGTAGATCGGGGTAGAGAGACCCAGTACTTC
size: NA; J: TRBJ2-3; length: 13; V: TRBV10-3; D: TRBD1; CDR3: CAIRGQGADTQYF; DNA: TGTGCCATCAGGGGACAGGGGGCAGATACGCAGTATTTT
size: NA; J: TRBJ2-1; length: 15; V: TRBV4-1; D: NA; CDR3: CASSQDQISYNEQFF; DNA: TGCGCCAGCAGCCAAGATCAGATAAGCTACAATGAGCAGTTCTTC
size: NA; J: TRBJ1-6; length: 14; V: TRBV5-8; D: NA; CDR3: CASSLPQGASPLHF; DNA: TGTGCCAGCAGCTTACCCCAGGGCGCCTCACCCCTCCACTTT
size: few; J: TRBJ2-1; length: 18; V: TRBV6-4; D: TRBD2; CDR3: CASSDSGSGHQPYNEQFF; DNA: TGTGCCAGCAGTGACTCCGGTAGCGGGCACCAACCTTACAATGAGCAGTTCTTC
size: NA; J: TRBJ1-1; length: 13; V: TRBV11-1; D: TRBD1; CDR3: CASSLTGGTEAFF; DNA: TGTGCCAGCAGCCTTACAGGGGGCACTGAAGCTTTCTTT
size: NA; J: TRBJ1-1; length: 13; V: TRBV7-9; D: NA; CDR3: CASSKEGYTEAFF; DNA: TGTGCCAGCAGCAAGGAGGGTTACACTGAAGCTTTCTTT
size: NA; J: TRBJ1-1; length: 14; V: TRBV18; D: NA; CDR3: CASSPSGGAGEAFF; DNA: TGTGCCAGCTCACCGTCCGGAGGAGCAGGGGAAGCTTTCTTT